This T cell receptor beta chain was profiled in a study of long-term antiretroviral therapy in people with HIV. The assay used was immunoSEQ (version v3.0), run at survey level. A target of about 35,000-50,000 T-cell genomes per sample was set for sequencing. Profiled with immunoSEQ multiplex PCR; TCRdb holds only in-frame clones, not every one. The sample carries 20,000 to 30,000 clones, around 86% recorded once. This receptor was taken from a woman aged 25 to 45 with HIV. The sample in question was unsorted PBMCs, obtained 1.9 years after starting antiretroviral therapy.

CDR3 sequence reads: CSVEDRGTGELFF. The CDR3 DNA sequence: TGCAGCGTTGAAGATAGGGGGACCGGGGAGCTGTTTTTT. This chain connects TRBV29-1 to TRBJ2-2; TRBD1 is a possible D gene (6 bases). The V end was cut by 0 bases, the J end by 5 bases, with 7 bases between. The CDR3 is 13 residues long. The germline CDR1 and CDR2 sequences are SQVTM and ANQGSEA.